These T cell receptor beta chains were read from a single sample in a study of glioma-infiltrating T cells after dendritic cell vaccination. Profiling relied on immunoSEQ multiplex PCR, and the TCRdb table lists in-frame clones only, not all of them. The table records about 73,000 clones, approximately 80% of them present only once. The sequences come from blood, collected before dendritic cell vaccination. Source of these receptors: a human donor with glioblastoma. Each CDR3 is given with its conserved first and last residue. The D gene is left open where the match is weak. For some rows the clone size is stated as once, few or many, or as a class when expanded; others skip it.

V: TRBV5-1; size: NA; J: TRBJ2-1; length: 15; D: NA; CDR3: CASSLGTSSYNEQFF; DNA: TGCGCCAGCAGCTTGGGCACTAGCTCCTACAATGAGCAGTTCTTC
V: TRBV5-1; size: NA; J: TRBJ2-6; length: 15; D: NA; CDR3: CASSWTDGGANVLTF; DNA: TGCGCCAGCAGTTGGACAGATGGCGGGGCCAACGTCCTGACTTTC
V: TRBV6-6; size: NA; J: TRBJ2-2; length: 15; D: TRBD2; CDR3: CASSNAGGLGGELFF; DNA: TGTGCCAGCAGCAATGCGGGGGGGCTGGGCGGGGAGCTGTTTTTT
V: TRBV11-2; size: NA; J: TRBJ1-4; length: 15; D: NA; CDR3: CASSFRSGQREELFF; DNA: TGTGCCAGCAGCTTCCGGAGCGGACAGAGGGAAGAACTGTTTTTT
V: TRBV7-9; size: NA; J: TRBJ2-5; length: 14; D: NA; CDR3: CASRPRGIEETQYF; DNA: TGTGCCAGCCGCCCTCGAGGGATTGAGGAGACCCAGTACTTC
V: TRBV18; size: NA; J: TRBJ2-7; length: 18; D: TRBD1; CDR3: CASSPPGTGGEINREQYF; DNA: TGTGCCAGCTCACCACCCGGGACAGGGGGCGAAATTAACCGCGAGCAGTACTTC
V: TRBV2; size: once; J: TRBJ2-5; length: 14; D: TRBD1; CDR3: CATSPGQGALSQYF; DNA: TGTGCCACATCCCCGGGACAGGGGGCGTTGTCCCAGTACTTC
V: TRBV5-1; size: NA; J: TRBJ2-2; length: 15; D: TRBD1; CDR3: CASSLLGQGAGELFF; DNA: TGCGCCAGCAGCTTGTTGGGACAGGGGGCCGGGGAGCTGTTTTTT
V: TRBV7-2; size: NA; J: TRBJ1-6; length: 16; D: TRBD1; CDR3: CASSLVPGQGFSPLHF; DNA: TGTGCCAGCAGCTTAGTCCCGGGACAGGGATTCTCACCCCTCCACTTT
V: TRBV6-1; size: few; J: TRBJ1-4; length: 14; D: NA; CDR3: CASRSAGTNEKLFF; DNA: TGTGCCAGCAGATCGGCAGGGACTAATGAAAAACTGTTTTTT
V: TRBV4-2; size: NA; J: TRBJ2-6; length: 15; D: NA; CDR3: CASSPNRYGANVLTF; DNA: TGTGCCAGCAGTCCTAACAGGTATGGGGCCAACGTCCTGACTTTC
V: TRBV2; size: NA; J: TRBJ1-2; length: 14; D: NA; CDR3: CASSEAGGIYGYTF; DNA: TGTGCCAGCAGTGAAGCAGGGGGTATCTATGGCTACACCTTC
V: TRBV6-1; size: once; J: TRBJ2-3; length: 16; D: TRBD2; CDR3: CASSEEIAGGRYAQYF; DNA: TGTGCCAGCAGTGAGGAAATAGCGGGGGGGAGATACGCGCAGTATTTT
V: TRBV29-1; size: NA; J: TRBJ2-2; length: 14; D: NA; CDR3: CSVGTMGLPGELFF; DNA: TGCAGCGTTGGGACGATGGGGCTTCCCGGGGAGCTGTTTTTT
V: TRBV19; size: NA; J: TRBJ1-5; length: 17; D: TRBD1; CDR3: CASSPRQGEIAGQPQHF; DNA: TGTGCCAGTAGTCCCCGACAGGGAGAGATTGCGGGTCAGCCCCAGCATTTT
V: TRBV19; size: NA; J: TRBJ2-3; length: 14; D: NA; CDR3: CASIPGRWTDTQYF; DNA: TGTGCCAGTATCCCAGGGCGATGGACAGATACGCAGTATTTT
V: TRBV18; size: NA; J: TRBJ1-5; length: 11; D: NA; CDR3: CASSPGQQVHF; DNA: TGTGCCAGCTCACCCGGACAACAGGTGCATTTT
V: TRBV6-5; size: NA; J: TRBJ1-1; length: 15; D: TRBD1; CDR3: CATTRTGAEVTEAFF; DNA: TGTGCCACTACGAGAACAGGGGCTGAGGTCACTGAAGCTTTCTTT
V: TRBV7-9; size: NA; J: TRBJ1-2; length: 15; D: NA; CDR3: CASSLAQTTNYGYTF; DNA: TGTGCCAGCAGCTTAGCACAAACCACTAACTATGGCTACACCTTC
V: TRBV4-2; size: NA; J: TRBJ2-5; length: 13; D: NA; CDR3: CASSQDLQETQYF; DNA: TGTGCCAGCAGCCAAGATCTGCAGGAGACCCAGTACTTC
V: TRBV30; size: NA; J: TRBJ1-1; length: 13; D: TRBD1; CDR3: CAWSATGPAEAFF; DNA: TGTGCCTGGAGTGCGACAGGGCCTGCTGAAGCTTTCTTT
V: TRBV23-1; size: NA; J: TRBJ1-2; length: 14; D: NA; CDR3: CASSQSRRNYGYTF; DNA: TGCGCCAGCAGTCAATCGCGCAGGAACTATGGCTACACCTTC
V: TRBV5-4; size: NA; J: TRBJ2-3; length: 15; D: TRBD2; CDR3: CASSYTSGGTDTQYF; DNA: TGTGCCAGCAGCTATACTAGCGGGGGCACAGATACGCAGTATTTT
V: TRBV5-1; size: NA; J: TRBJ2-1; length: 18; D: TRBD2; CDR3: CASSDGLAGGFLYNEQFF; DNA: TGCGCCAGCAGCGATGGACTAGCGGGAGGGTTTTTGTACAATGAGCAGTTCTTC
V: TRBV10-2; size: few; J: TRBJ2-2; length: 16; D: TRBD1; CDR3: CASSESTGVGTGELFF; DNA: TGCGCCAGCAGTGAGTCGACAGGGGTGGGGACCGGGGAGCTGTTTTTT
V: TRBV7-2; size: few; J: TRBJ2-1; length: 13; D: NA; CDR3: CASSSSRYNEQFF; DNA: TGTGCCAGCAGCTCGAGCAGGTACAATGAGCAGTTCTTC
V: TRBV30; size: NA; J: TRBJ2-1; length: 13; D: NA; CDR3: CASSLSSYNEQFF; DNA: TGTGCCAGTTCCCTGAGCTCCTACAATGAGCAGTTCTTC
V: TRBV6-1; size: NA; J: TRBJ2-1; length: 15; D: TRBD2; CDR3: CASSGGLAHYNEQFF; DNA: TGTGCCAGCAGTGGGGGACTAGCGCACTACAATGAGCAGTTCTTC
V: TRBV4-2; size: NA; J: TRBJ2-2; length: 17; D: NA; CDR3: CASSQDGLLVVPGELFF; DNA: TGTGCCAGCAGCCAAGATGGGTTACTAGTGGTACCCGGGGAGCTGTTTTTT
V: TRBV5-1; size: NA; J: TRBJ2-1; length: 16; D: TRBD2; CDR3: CASSTGLAGTGNEQFF; DNA: TGCGCCAGCAGCACTGGACTAGCGGGGACTGGAAATGAGCAGTTCTTC
V: TRBV19; size: NA; J: TRBJ2-1; length: 15; D: TRBD2; CDR3: CASSIYPSGGGEQFF; DNA: TGTGCCAGTAGTATTTACCCTAGCGGAGGAGGTGAGCAGTTCTTC
V: TRBV10-2; size: NA; J: TRBJ2-1; length: 15; D: NA; CDR3: CASRDQGLIYNEQFF; DNA: TGCGCCAGCAGAGACCAGGGACTCATCTACAATGAGCAGTTCTTC
V: TRBV11-2; size: NA; J: TRBJ1-1; length: 15; D: NA; CDR3: CASSLRGGGDTEAFF; DNA: TGTGCCAGCAGCCTACGAGGCGGAGGGGACACTGAAGCTTTCTTT
V: TRBV7-2; size: NA; J: TRBJ1-6; length: 17; D: NA; CDR3: CASSHGRGPPGSSPLHF; DNA: TGTGCCAGCAGCCACGGGAGGGGACCGCCGGGGAGTTCACCCCTCCACTTT
V: TRBV5-6; size: NA; J: TRBJ1-1; length: 16; D: TRBD1; CDR3: CASSTTTTGRGTEAFF; DNA: TGTGCCAGCAGCACGACGACGACAGGGAGAGGGACTGAAGCTTTCTTT
V: TRBV7-6; size: NA; J: TRBJ2-6; length: 15; D: NA; CDR3: CASSYRGSGANVLTF; DNA: TGTGCCAGCAGCTATAGGGGCTCTGGGGCCAACGTCCTGACTTTC
V: TRBV18; size: NA; J: TRBJ2-5; length: 14; D: TRBD1; CDR3: CASSPPGQQETQYF; DNA: TGTGCCAGCTCACCACCGGGACAGCAAGAGACCCAGTACTTC
V: TRBV7-2; size: NA; J: TRBJ1-5; length: 15; D: NA; CDR3: CASSPEGNSNQPQHF; DNA: TGTGCCAGCAGCCCGGAGGGAAATAGCAATCAGCCCCAGCATTTT
V: TRBV5-1; size: NA; J: TRBJ2-1; length: 16; D: NA; CDR3: CASSFGWQVSYNEQFF; DNA: TGCGCCAGCAGCTTCGGTTGGCAGGTCTCCTACAATGAGCAGTTCTTC
V: TRBV10-3; size: many; J: TRBJ1-1; length: 16; D: TRBD1; CDR3: CAISAQTGARNTEAFF; DNA: TGTGCCATCAGTGCCCAGACAGGGGCAAGGAACACTGAAGCTTTCTTT
V: TRBV5-6; size: NA; J: TRBJ1-5; length: 14; D: TRBD1; CDR3: CASSFGQGLQPQHF; DNA: TGTGCCAGCAGCTTCGGACAGGGGCTCCAGCCCCAGCATTTT
V: TRBV7-9; size: NA; J: TRBJ1-2; length: 15; D: TRBD1; CDR3: CASSPPGQGSYGYTF; DNA: TGTGCCAGCAGCCCTCCGGGACAGGGATCCTATGGCTACACCTTC
V: TRBV5-1; size: NA; J: TRBJ2-4; length: 14; D: NA; CDR3: CASSLVLGGNIQYF; DNA: TGCGCCAGCAGCTTGGTGCTTGGGGGGAACATTCAGTACTTC
V: TRBV6-1; size: NA; J: TRBJ1-2; length: 12; D: NA; CDR3: CASSEGGVGYTF; DNA: TGTGCCAGCAGTGAAGGGGGCGTAGGCTACACCTTC
V: TRBV4-1; size: few; J: TRBJ2-2; length: 17; D: NA; CDR3: CASSRDSGGWVTGELFF; DNA: TGCGCCAGCAGCCGCGACAGTGGGGGGTGGGTCACCGGGGAGCTGTTTTTT
V: TRBV7-9; size: NA; J: TRBJ1-1; length: 15; D: TRBD1; CDR3: CASSLRQGGNTEAFF; DNA: TGTGCCAGCAGCTTACGACAGGGCGGGAACACTGAAGCTTTCTTT
V: TRBV4-2; size: once; J: TRBJ2-1; length: 19; D: TRBD2; CDR3: CASSRLGLAGETSYNEQFF; DNA: TGTGCCAGCAGCCGCCTAGGACTAGCGGGGGAGACCTCCTACAATGAGCAGTTCTTC
V: TRBV6-1; size: NA; J: TRBJ1-4; length: 13; D: TRBD1; CDR3: CASRGQSNEKLFF; DNA: TGTGCCAGCAGGGGACAGTCTAATGAAAAACTGTTTTTT
V: TRBV5-1; size: NA; J: TRBJ1-6; length: 16; D: NA; CDR3: CASSFGGDGYNSPLHF; DNA: TGCGCCAGCAGCTTTGGGGGGGACGGCTATAATTCACCCCTCCACTTT
V: TRBV7-2; size: NA; J: TRBJ1-2; length: 14; D: NA; CDR3: CASSPQRQSHGYTF; DNA: TGTGCCAGCAGCCCCCAGAGGCAGAGTCACGGCTACACCTTC
V: TRBV18; size: NA; J: TRBJ1-2; length: 14; D: TRBD1; CDR3: CASSLTGQGYGYTF; DNA: TGTGCCAGCTCTTTGACAGGGCAGGGCTATGGCTACACCTTC
V: TRBV18; size: NA; J: TRBJ2-2; length: 13; D: NA; CDR3: CASSPSYTGELFF; DNA: TGTGCCAGCTCACCCTCCTACACCGGGGAGCTGTTTTTT
V: TRBV29-1; size: NA; J: TRBJ2-1; length: 13; D: NA; CDR3: CSVDGFSDNEQFF; DNA: TGCAGCGTTGACGGGTTTTCCGACAATGAGCAGTTCTTC
V: TRBV2; size: few; J: TRBJ1-3; length: 15; D: NA; CDR3: CASSVDGITGNTIYF; DNA: TGTGCCAGCAGTGTGGACGGGATTACTGGAAACACCATATATTTT
V: TRBV7-2; size: NA; J: TRBJ2-3; length: 15; D: TRBD2; CDR3: CASSLGGLASDTQYF; DNA: TGTGCCAGCAGCTTAGGGGGACTAGCCTCAGATACGCAGTATTTT